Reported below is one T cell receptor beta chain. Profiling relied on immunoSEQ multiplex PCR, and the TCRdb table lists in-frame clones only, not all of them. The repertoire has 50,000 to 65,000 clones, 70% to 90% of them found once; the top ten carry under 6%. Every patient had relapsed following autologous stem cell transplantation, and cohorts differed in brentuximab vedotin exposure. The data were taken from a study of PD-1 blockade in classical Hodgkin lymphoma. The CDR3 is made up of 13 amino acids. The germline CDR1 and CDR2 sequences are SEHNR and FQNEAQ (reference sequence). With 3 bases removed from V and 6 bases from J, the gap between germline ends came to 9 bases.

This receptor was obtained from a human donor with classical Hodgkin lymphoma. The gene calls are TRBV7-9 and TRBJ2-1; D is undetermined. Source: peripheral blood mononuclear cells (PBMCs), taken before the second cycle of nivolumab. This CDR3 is CASSFGDLNEQFF. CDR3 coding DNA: TGTGCCAGCAGCTTCGGAGATCTCAATGAGCAGTTCTTC.